A single sample is the source of the 12 T cell receptor beta chains below, sequenced in a study of shared clonotypes between healthy human individuals. Measured with immunoSEQ multiplex PCR; TCRdb has only the in-frame clones, and not every one. In the table there are 650,000 to 750,000 clones, 55% to 75% of which are singletons. Sequenced input: memory CD4+ T cells sorted from blood. This sample's subset: CD45RA-negative fraction. These TCRs come from a woman aged 25 to 45 in good health.

The V call is TRBV20-1, the J call TRBJ1-1; D gene unclear. Per the germline V gene, CDR1 is DFQATT and CDR2 is SNEGSKA (reference sequence). Trimming removed 4 bases from V and 7 bases from J, with 7 bases in between. The CDR3 is 10 amino acids. CDR3 DNA sequence: TGCAGTGCTACGCCCGTTGAAGCTTTCTTT. This codes for CSATPVEAFF.

This chain joins TRBV5-2 and TRBJ1-2. TRBV5-2 is a listed pseudogene. The length of the CDR3 is 14 residues. The CDR3 DNA is TGTGCCAGCAGCCGAGCGGACGGAAACTATGGCTACACCTTC. Protein product: CASSRADGNYGYTF.

The table lists this clone with a few counts. This may arise from a read error, as a much more abundant clone is one base away. The same CDR3 arises from other DNA sequences in this sample as well. The gene calls are TRBV7-2 and TRBJ2-3; D remains ambiguous. The CDR3 sequence is 12 residues long. The germline V and J ends were trimmed by 4 bases and 2 bases, with 4 bases remaining between them. Germline V gene data show CDR1 as SGHTA and CDR2 as FQGNSA. The CDR3 nucleotides read TGTGCCAGCAGCTACTACACAGATACGCAGTATTTT. It codes for CASSYYTDTQYF.

The rearrangement joins TRBV9 to TRBJ2-1; perhaps TRBD2 as D (6 bases). The germline V gene encodes CDR1 SGDLS and CDR2 YYNGEE. V shed 6 bases and J shed 3 bases, with 13 bases lying between them. The CDR3 has 14 amino acids. CDR3 region: CASKRVELYNEQFF. In nucleotides, the CDR3 is TGTGCCAGCAAGCGGGTGGAACTCTACAATGAGCAGTTCTTC.

This chain joins TRBV28 and TRBJ1-2; 11 nucleotides match TRBD1. V shed 6 bases and J 8 bases; nucleotides not matched to a gene: 8. This CDR3 is built from 14 residues. Germline lookup yields CDR1 MDHEN and CDR2 SYDVKM. The CDR3, as DNA: TGTGCCAGCAGCAGCGGACAGGGGGCGGAAGGCTACACCTTC. Translated, it gives CASSSGQGAEGYTF.

The CDR3 loop reads CASSNTDRGRHEQYF. Written as DNA, the CDR3 is TGTGCCAGCAGCAATACGGACAGGGGGCGGCACGAGCAGTACTTC. The chain combines TRBV21-1 with TRBJ2-7; the table's D call, TRBD1, was not checked against the DNA. TRBV21-1 is assigned pseudogene status. This CDR3 spans 15 amino acids.

V is TRBV28 and J is TRBJ2-7; 8 nucleotides match TRBD2. From germline, CDR1 is MDHEN and CDR2 SYDVKM. With V trimmed by 5 bases and J by 1 base, 13 bases remained unmatched. CDR3 length: 17 residues. Written as DNA, the CDR3 is TGTGCCAGCAGTGGACGAGACGGGAGGGCCAATTCCTACGAGCAGTACTTC. Translation: CASSGRDGRANSYEQYF.

To note about this clone: The same CDR3 is also encoded by other DNA sequences in this sample. The chain recombines TRBV6-5 with TRBJ1-2; no firm D call. The length of the CDR3 is 12 residues. Germline CDR1 and CDR2: MNHEY and SVGAGI. The V gene lost 7 bases and the J gene lost 0 bases, with 6 bases spanning the gap. Here the CDR3 reads CASKGANYGYTF. Here the CDR3 DNA reads TGTGCCAGCAAGGGAGCTAACTATGGCTACACCTTC.

The chain links TRBV29-1 to TRBJ2-5; D is tentatively TRBD1 or TRBD2 (5 bases each). Looked up from germline, CDR1 is SQVTM and CDR2 is ANQGSEA. This CDR3 comprises 15 residues. V lost 0 bases and J lost 1, with 12 bases in between. CDR3 in amino acids: CSVEDLVGTQETQYF. The DNA for the CDR3 is TGCAGCGTTGAAGATTTGGTGGGGACCCAAGAGACCCAGTACTTC.

The V and J genes are TRBV7-9 and TRBJ2-5, with D unclear. The CDR3 length is 12 residues. Germline V gene sequence: CDR1 SEHNR, CDR2 FQNEAQ (reference sequence). Trimming stripped 1 base from V and 5 bases from J, with 5 bases between. CDR3: CASSLEVETQYF. DNA of the CDR3: TGTGCCAGCAGCTTAGAGGTGGAGACCCAGTACTTC.

The chain joins TRBV6-5 to TRBJ1-1, with D perhaps TRBD1 (6 bases). In germline, CDR1 is MNHEY, CDR2 SVGAGI. Trimming shortened V by 5 bases and J by 4 bases, and 14 bases separated the two germline ends. The CDR3 spans 14 residues. CDR3 nucleotide sequence: TGTGCCAGCAGTGACACAGGGTTAGGCACTGAAGCTTTCTTT. It yields the protein CASSDTGLGTEAFF.

V is TRBV5-8 and J is TRBJ1-6; tentatively, D is TRBD1 (6 bases). The CDR3 runs to 15 residues. The germline V and J ends were trimmed by 0 bases and 7 bases, with 11 bases remaining between them. The germline V gene encodes CDR1 SGHTS and CDR2 YDEGEE. The CDR3 spells CASSLEGGRNSPLHF. CDR3 in DNA: TGTGCCAGCAGCTTGGAAGGGGGGAGGAATTCACCCCTCCACTTT.